Below, one T cell receptor (beta chain) is given with its context. The antigen remains undetermined. The data belong to a study of CD8 T cells in Susac syndrome. Sequencing of TCR beta was carried out in blood CD8+ and CD4+ T cells. Isolation of CD8+ and CD4+ T cells was performed negatively, whereas enrichment of TEMRA cells was done by FACS. Reverse transcription of roughly 0.5 to 1 ug RNA used random hexamers. Coverage of TCR beta CDR3 amplification by immunoSEQ multiplex PCR extended to 54 Vbeta and 13 Jbeta. One entry per CDR3 protein results from TCRdb running MiXCR on the immunoSEQ multiplex PCR reads. The sample has under 200,000 distinct CDR3 sequences; 85% to 95% are singletons. Trimming removed 6 bases from V and 0 bases from J, with 12 bases in between. In germline, CDR1 is SGHDT, CDR2 YYEEEE. There are 14 residues in the CDR3. Study-wide findings and caveats: As the study acknowledged, the number of individuals who were part of its TCR sequencing and HLA analysis was relatively small.

The receptor comes from a human donor with multiple sclerosis. The rearrangement links TRBV5-6 to TRBJ1-1, with D unclear. The sequencing sample was made of CD8+ T cells from PBMCs. DNA for the CDR3: TGTGCCAGCACCGACGACAACCTGAACACTGAAGCTTTCTTT. It yields the protein CASTDDNLNTEAFF.